This TCR beta chain was observed in a study of CD8 T cells in ankylosing spondylitis. Library preparation for TCR beta used quantitative 5'-RACE with molecular barcodes. MiXCR, applied by TCRdb to the 5' RACE reads, yields one record per CDR3 protein. Among under 250,000 distinct CDR3 sequences listed, 8% to 10% were seen once. Study-wide results and limits: A CD8+ phenotype characterized the disease-linked clones, which were relatively rare in peripheral blood. Reportedly, matched ankylosing spondylitis synovial fluid was significantly enriched for disease-linked clones.

This CDR3 has 13 residues. V lost 2 bases to trimming and J lost 4 bases, with 8 bases between them. CDR1 is MDHEN and CDR2 is SYDVKM in the germline V gene. This clonotype was seen many times. Its antigen remains unidentified. Material for sequencing was blood, either unsorted or a sorted T cell fraction (not recorded which). This chain uses TRBV28 with TRBJ1-2; the D gene is possibly TRBD1 (5 bases). This TCR derives from a female donor with ankylosing spondylitis or in good health (not recorded which). The chain's CDR3 is CASSLPGLYGYTF. DNA for the CDR3: TGTGCCAGCAGTTTACCGGGACTCTATGGCTACACCTTC.